This TCR beta chain was found in a study of T cell changes during pregnancy in multiple sclerosis (dated by TCRdb to between 2018 and 2020). Turning to the overall study: In women with multiple sclerosis, the researchers looked at how the T cell repertoire shifted as pregnancy progressed.

The method behind the library was the immunoSEQ multiplex PCR assay. Not all clones reach the TCRdb copy of this immuneACCESS table, which keeps in-frame sequences only. Checked studies attribute under half of the gap to unresolved V genes and leave the rest unexplained. In this sample the table shows around 130,000 clones, around 93% of which occur a single time. The top ten clones comprise under 7% of the sample. For this clone: The antigen it recognizes is unknown. No base quality information exists; no much larger clone differs at one position.

The CDR3 starts with the cysteine, ends with the phenylalanine, and has 14 residues. Solely the CDR3 DNA is kept, with 42 bases framed from the first base. This specimen consisted of peripheral blood, obtained before pregnancy. The rearranged segments are TRBV1 and TRBJ2-2; the table's D gene call, TRBD1, was not cross checked with the DNA. TRBV1 is tagged as a pseudogene. The clonotype was recovered from a female donor with multiple sclerosis, enrolled in a pregnancy study. The bases read TGCACCAGCACCGACAGGGTAAACACCGGGGAGCTGTTTTTT. Translated, this gives CTSTDRVNTGELFF.